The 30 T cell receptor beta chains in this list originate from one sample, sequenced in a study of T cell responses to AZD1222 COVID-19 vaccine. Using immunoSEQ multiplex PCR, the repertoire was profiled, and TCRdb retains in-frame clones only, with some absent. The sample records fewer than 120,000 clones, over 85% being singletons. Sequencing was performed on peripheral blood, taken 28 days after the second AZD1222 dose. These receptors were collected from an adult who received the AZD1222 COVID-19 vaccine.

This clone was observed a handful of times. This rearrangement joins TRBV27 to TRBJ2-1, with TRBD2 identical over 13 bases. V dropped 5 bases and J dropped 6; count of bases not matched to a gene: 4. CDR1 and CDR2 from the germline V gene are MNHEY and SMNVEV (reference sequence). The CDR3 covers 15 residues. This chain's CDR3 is CASSPGTSGVNEQFF. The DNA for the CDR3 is TGTGCCAGCAGTCCCGGGACTAGCGGGGTCAATGAGCAGTTCTTC.

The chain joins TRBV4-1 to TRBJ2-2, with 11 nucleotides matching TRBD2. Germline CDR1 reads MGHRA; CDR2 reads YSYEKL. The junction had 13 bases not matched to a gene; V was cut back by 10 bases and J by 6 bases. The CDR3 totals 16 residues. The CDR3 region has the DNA TGCGCCACCAAGCTACAACTAGCGGGAGTCCCCGGGGAGCTGTTTTTT. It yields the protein CATKLQLAGVPGELFF.

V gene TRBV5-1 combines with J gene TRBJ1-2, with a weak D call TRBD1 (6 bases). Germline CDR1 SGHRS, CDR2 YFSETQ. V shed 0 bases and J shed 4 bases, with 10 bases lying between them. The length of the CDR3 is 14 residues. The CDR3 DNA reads TGCGCCAGCAGCTTGGGGACAGAAATCTATGGCTACACCTTC. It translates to CASSLGTEIYGYTF.

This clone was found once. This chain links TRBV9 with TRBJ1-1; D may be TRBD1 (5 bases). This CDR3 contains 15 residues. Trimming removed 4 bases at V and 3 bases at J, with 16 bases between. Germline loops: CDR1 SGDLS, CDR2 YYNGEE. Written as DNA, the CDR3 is TGTGCCAGCAGCCCAGGGATTCAGGAGGACACTGAAGCTTTCTTT. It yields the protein CASSPGIQEDTEAFF.

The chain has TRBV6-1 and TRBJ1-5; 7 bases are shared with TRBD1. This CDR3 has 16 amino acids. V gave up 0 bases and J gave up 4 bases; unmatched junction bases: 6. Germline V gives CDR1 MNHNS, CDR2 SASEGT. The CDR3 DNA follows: TGTGCCAGCAGTGAAGCTACAGGGGTCCCTAATCAGCCCCAGCATTTT. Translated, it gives CASSEATGVPNQPQHF.

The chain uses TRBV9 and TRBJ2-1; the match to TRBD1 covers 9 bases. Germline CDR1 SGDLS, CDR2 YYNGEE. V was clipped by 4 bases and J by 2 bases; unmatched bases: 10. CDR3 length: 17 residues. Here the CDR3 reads CASSKTSGTGPYNEQFF. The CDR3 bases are TGTGCCAGCAGCAAAACTTCCGGGACAGGGCCCTACAATGAGCAGTTCTTC.

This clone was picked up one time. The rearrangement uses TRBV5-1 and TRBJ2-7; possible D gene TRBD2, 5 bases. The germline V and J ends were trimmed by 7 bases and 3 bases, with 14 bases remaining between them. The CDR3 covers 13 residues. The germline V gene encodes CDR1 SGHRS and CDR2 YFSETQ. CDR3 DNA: TGCGCCAGCCGGGAAGGAGAAGTCTACGAGCAGTACTTC. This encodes CASREGEVYEQYF.

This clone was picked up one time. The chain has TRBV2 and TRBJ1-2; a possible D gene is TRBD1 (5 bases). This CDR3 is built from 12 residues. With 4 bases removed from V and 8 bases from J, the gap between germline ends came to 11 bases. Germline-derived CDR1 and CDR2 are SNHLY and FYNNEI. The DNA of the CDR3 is TGTGCCAGCAGTGTAATTCGGGGGGGCTACACCTTC. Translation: CASSVIRGGYTF.

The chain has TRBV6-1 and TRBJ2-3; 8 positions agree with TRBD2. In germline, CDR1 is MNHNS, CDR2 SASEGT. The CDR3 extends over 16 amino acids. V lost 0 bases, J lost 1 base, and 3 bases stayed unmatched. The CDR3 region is CASSEATGGGTDTQYF. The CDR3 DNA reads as TGTGCCAGCAGTGAAGCGACGGGAGGGGGCACAGATACGCAGTATTTT.

The CDR3 spells CASSFSNTGELFF. CDR3 nucleotides: TGTGCCAGCAGCTTCTCGAACACCGGGGAGCTGTTTTTT. V is TRBV11-2 and J is TRBJ2-2, with D uncertain. V was trimmed by 3 bases and J by 0 bases, leaving 2 bases between them. From germline, CDR1 is SGHAT and CDR2 FQNNGV. The CDR3 is 13 amino acids.

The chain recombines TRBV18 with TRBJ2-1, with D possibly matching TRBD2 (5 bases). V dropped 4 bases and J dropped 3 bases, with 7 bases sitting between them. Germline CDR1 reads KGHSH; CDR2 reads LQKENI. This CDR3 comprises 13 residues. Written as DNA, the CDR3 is TGTGCCAGCTCACGGGCGGGCTACAATGAGCAGTTCTTC. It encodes CASSRAGYNEQFF.

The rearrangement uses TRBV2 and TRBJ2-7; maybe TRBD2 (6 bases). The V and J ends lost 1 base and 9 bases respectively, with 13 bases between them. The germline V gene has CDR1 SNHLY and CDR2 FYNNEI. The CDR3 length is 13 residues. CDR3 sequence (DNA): TGTGCCAGCAGTGAAGTGGAGGGAGGTGGGCAGTACTTC. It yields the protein CASSEVEGGGQYF. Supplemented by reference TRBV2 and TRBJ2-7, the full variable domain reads EPEVTQTPSHQVTQMGQEVILRCVPISNHLYFYWYRQILGQKVEFLVSFYNNEISEKSEIFDDQFSVERPDGSNFTLKIRSTKLEDSAMYFCASSEVEGGGQYFGPGTRLTVT.

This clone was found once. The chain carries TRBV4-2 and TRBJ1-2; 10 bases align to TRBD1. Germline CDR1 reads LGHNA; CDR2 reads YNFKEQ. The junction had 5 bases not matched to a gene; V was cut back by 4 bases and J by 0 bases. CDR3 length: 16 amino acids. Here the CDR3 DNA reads TGTGCCAGCAGCCCGGGAGGGACAGGGGCTAACTATGGCTACACCTTC. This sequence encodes CASSPGGTGANYGYTF.

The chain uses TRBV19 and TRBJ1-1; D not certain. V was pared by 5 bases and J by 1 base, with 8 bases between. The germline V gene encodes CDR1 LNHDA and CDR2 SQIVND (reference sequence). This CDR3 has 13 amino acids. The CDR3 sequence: CASSQWANTEAFF. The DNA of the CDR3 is TGTGCCAGTAGTCAGTGGGCGAACACTGAAGCTTTCTTT.

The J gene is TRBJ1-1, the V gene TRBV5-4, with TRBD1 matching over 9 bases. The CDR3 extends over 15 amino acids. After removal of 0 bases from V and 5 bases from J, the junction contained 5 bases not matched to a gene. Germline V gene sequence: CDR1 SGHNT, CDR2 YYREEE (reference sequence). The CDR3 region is CASSLATGGSTEAFF. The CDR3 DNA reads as TGTGCCAGCAGCTTGGCGACAGGGGGTTCGACTGAAGCTTTCTTT.

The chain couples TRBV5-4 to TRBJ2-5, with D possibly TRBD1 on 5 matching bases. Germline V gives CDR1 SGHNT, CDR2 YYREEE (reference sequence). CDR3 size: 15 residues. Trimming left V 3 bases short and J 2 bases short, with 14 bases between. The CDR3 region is CASSWDQGGQETQYF. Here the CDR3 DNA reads TGTGCCAGCAGCTGGGATCAGGGTGGGCAAGAGACCCAGTACTTC.

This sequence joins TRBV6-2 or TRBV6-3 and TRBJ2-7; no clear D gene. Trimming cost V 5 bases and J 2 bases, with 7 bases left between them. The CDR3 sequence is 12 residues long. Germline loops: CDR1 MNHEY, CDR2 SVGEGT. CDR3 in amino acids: CASSTLAYEQYF. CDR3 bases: TGTGCCAGCAGTACCCTAGCCTACGAGCAGTACTTC.

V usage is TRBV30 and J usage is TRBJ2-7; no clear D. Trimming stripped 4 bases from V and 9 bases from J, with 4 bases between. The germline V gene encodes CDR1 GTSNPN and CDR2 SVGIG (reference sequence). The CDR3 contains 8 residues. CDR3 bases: TGTGCCTGGATCAGGCAGTACTTC. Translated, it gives CAWIRQYF.

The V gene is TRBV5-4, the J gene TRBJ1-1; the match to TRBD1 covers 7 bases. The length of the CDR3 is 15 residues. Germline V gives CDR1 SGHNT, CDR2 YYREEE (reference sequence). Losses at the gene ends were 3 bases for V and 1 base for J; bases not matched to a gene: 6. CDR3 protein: CASSSKTGANTEAFF. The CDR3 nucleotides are TGTGCCAGCAGCTCGAAAACAGGGGCGAACACTGAAGCTTTCTTT. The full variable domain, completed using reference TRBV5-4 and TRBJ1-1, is ETGVTQSPTHLIKTRGQQVTLRCSSQSGHNTVSWYQQALGQGPQFIFQYYREEENGRGNFPPRFSGLQFPNYSSELNVNALELDDSALYLCASSSKTGANTEAFFGQGTRLTVV.

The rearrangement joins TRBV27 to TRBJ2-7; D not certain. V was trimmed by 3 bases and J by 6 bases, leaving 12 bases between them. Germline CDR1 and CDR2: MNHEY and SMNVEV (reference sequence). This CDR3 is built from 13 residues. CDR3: CASSFTVWGEQYF. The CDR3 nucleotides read TGTGCCAGCAGTTTCACAGTGTGGGGCGAGCAGTACTTC.

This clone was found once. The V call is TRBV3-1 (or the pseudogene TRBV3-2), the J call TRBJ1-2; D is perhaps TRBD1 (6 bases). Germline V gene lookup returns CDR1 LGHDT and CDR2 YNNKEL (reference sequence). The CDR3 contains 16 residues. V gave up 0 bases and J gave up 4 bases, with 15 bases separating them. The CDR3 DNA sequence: TGTGCCAGCAGCCAAGAGAGTGGACAGATACCCTATGGCTACACCTTC. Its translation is CASSQESGQIPYGYTF.

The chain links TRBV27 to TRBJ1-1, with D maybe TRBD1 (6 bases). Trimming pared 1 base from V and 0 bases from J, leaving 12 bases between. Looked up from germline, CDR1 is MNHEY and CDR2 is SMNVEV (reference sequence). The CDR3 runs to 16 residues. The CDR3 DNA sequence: TGTGCCAGCAGTTTATATAGGGGGAACATGAACACTGAAGCTTTCTTT. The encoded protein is CASSLYRGNMNTEAFF.

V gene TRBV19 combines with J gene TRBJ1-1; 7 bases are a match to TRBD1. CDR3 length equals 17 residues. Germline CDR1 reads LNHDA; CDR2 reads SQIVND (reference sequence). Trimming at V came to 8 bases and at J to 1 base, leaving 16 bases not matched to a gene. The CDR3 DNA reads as TGTGCCAGTCATTCCAATGAGGGGGCCAGAGGGAACACTGAAGCTTTCTTT. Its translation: CASHSNEGARGNTEAFF.

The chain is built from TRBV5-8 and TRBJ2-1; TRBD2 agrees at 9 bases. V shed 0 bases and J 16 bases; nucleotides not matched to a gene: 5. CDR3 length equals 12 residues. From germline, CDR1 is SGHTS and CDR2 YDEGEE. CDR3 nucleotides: TGTGCCAGCAGCTTGGCGGGGGGACTAGCCTTCTTC. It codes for CASSLAGGLAFF.

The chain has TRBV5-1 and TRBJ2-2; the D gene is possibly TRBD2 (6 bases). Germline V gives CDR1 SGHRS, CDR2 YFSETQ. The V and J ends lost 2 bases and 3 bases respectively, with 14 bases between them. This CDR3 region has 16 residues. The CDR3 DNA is TGCGCCAGCAGCTTACTAGCATCTATAGACACCGGGGAGCTGTTTTTT. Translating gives CASSLLASIDTGELFF.

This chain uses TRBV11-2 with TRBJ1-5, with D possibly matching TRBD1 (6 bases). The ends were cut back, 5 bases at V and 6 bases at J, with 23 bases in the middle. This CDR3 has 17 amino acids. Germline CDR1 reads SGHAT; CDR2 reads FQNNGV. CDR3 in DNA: TGTGCCAGCAGCCCAGGCCAAAGGGGGGTTGTGAGTCAGCCCCAGCATTTT. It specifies CASSPGQRGVVSQPQHF.

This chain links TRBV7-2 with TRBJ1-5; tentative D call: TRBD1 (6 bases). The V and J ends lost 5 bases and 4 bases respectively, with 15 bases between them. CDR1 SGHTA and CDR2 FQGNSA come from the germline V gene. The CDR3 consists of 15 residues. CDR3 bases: TGTGCCAGCAGCACCCCCGGGGGGGCGAATCAGCCCCAGCATTTT. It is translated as CASSTPGGANQPQHF.

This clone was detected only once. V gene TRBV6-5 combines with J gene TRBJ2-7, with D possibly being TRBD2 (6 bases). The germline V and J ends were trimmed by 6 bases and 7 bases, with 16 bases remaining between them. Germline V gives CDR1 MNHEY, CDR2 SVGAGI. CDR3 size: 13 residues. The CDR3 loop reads CASRLGGDGEQYF. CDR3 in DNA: TGTGCCAGCAGATTGGGGGGTGATGGGGAGCAGTACTTC.

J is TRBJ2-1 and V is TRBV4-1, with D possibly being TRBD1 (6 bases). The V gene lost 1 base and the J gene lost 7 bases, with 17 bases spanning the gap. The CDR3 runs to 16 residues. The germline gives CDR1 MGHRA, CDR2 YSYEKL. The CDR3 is CASSQALAGQGNEQFF. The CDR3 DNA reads TGCGCCAGCAGCCAAGCCCTAGCAGGGCAGGGGAATGAGCAGTTCTTC.

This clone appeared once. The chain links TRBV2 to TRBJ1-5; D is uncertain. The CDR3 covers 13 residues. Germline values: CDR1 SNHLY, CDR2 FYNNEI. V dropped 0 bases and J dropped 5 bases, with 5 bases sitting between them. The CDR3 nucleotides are TGTGCCAGCAGTGAAGCTCTGTATCAGCCCCAGCATTTT. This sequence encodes CASSEALYQPQHF.